Below, 13 T cell receptor beta chains from the same sample are listed, as sequenced in a study of cytomegalovirus exposure and HLA in healthy donors. PCR primers comprised 60 Vbeta and 13 Jbeta primers. Measured with immunoSEQ multiplex PCR; TCRdb has only the in-frame clones, and not every one. Recorded here are roughly 65,000 clones; the top ten clones represent around 15%. What was sequenced was PBMCs. These receptors were collected from a boy aged 5-17 years in good health and CMV-seronegative.

CDR3 sequence reads: CASNRNTGELFF. The CDR3 DNA sequence: TGTGCCAGCAATAGGAACACCGGGGAGCTGTTTTTT. The chain employs TRBV6-5 and TRBJ2-2; D is unresolved. The CDR3 consists of 12 residues. Germline assignment: CDR1 MNHEY and CDR2 SVGAGI. The germline V and J ends were trimmed by 7 bases and 1 base, with 4 bases remaining between them.

The V call is TRBV7-9, the J call TRBJ1-1; 8 bases fit TRBD1. The CDR3 spans 14 residues. The J segment lost 5 bases and the V segment lost 6 bases, leaving 8 bases of the junction unmatched. Germline V CDR1 and CDR2: SEHNR, FQNEAQ (reference sequence). The DNA for the CDR3 is TGTGCCAGCAGTTACGACAGGGGAAGGACTGAAGCTTTCTTT. Its protein product is CASSYDRGRTEAFF.

The chain is built from TRBV27 and TRBJ1-1, with D tentatively TRBD1 (6 bases). Germline V gives CDR1 MNHEY, CDR2 SMNVEV (reference sequence). The ends were cut back, 7 bases at V and 5 bases at J, with 14 bases in the middle. The CDR3 consists of 13 residues. The CDR3 DNA sequence: TGTGCCAGCAAGAAACAGGGATGGACTGAAGCTTTCTTT. The encoded protein is CASKKQGWTEAFF.

The chain uses TRBV19 and TRBJ2-7, with TRBD1 matching 8 bases. Germline CDR1 is LNHDA and CDR2 is SQIVND (reference sequence). With V trimmed by 5 bases and J by 0 bases, 9 bases remained unmatched. The CDR3 has 16 amino acids. This CDR3 reads CASSSGSTGGSYEQYF. CDR3 coding DNA: TGTGCCAGTAGTTCCGGATCTACAGGGGGCTCCTACGAGCAGTACTTC.

This rearrangement joins TRBV28 to TRBJ2-1; 7 bases line up with TRBD1. The CDR3 has 15 residues. J lost 0 bases, V lost 4 bases, and 3 bases had no gene match. Germline V CDR1 and CDR2: MDHEN, SYDVKM. The CDR3 DNA reads as TGTGCCAGCAGTTCCGGACAGGACTCCTACAATGAGCAGTTCTTC. Protein product: CASSSGQDSYNEQFF.

The chain links TRBV29-1 to TRBJ2-1, with D possibly TRBD1 on 5 matching bases. Between the trimmed V and J ends, which lost 6 bases and 0 bases, there was a span of 21 bases. CDR1 and CDR2 from the germline V gene are SQVTM and ANQGSEA. This CDR3 is 17 amino acids long. This CDR3 is CSVAAFTRQLSYNEQFF. In nucleotides, the CDR3 is TGCAGCGTGGCGGCCTTCACTCGACAGCTCTCCTACAATGAGCAGTTCTTC.

V is TRBV7-2 and J is TRBJ1-1; D not certain. The CDR3 runs to 12 residues. Germline loops: CDR1 SGHTA, CDR2 FQGNSA. The germline V and J ends were trimmed by 1 base and 6 bases, with 6 bases remaining between them. DNA of the CDR3: TGTGCCAGCAGCTTAGATAACTCTGAAGCTTTCTTT. Amino acids: CASSLDNSEAFF.

The chain carries TRBV5-6 and TRBJ1-1; possibly TRBD1 for D (6 bases). Deletions cut 4 bases from V and 1 base from J, with 11 bases between. The germline gives CDR1 SGHDT, CDR2 YYEEEE. The CDR3 spans 14 residues. CDR3 DNA sequence: TGTGCCAGCAGCCTACAGGACAGGAACACTGAAGCTTTCTTT. Its protein product is CASSLQDRNTEAFF.

This chain links TRBV7-2 with TRBJ2-7; maybe TRBD1 (6 bases). From germline, CDR1 is SGHTA and CDR2 FQGNSA. The CDR3 runs 15 residues. Deletions cut 6 bases from V and 3 bases from J, with 18 bases between. CDR3 sequence: CASSRPGTRVYEQYF. CDR3 in DNA: TGTGCCAGCAGTCGGCCCGGGACACGCGTCTACGAGCAGTACTTC.

The chain joins TRBV29-1 to TRBJ2-1; 7 nucleotides line up with TRBD1. The trim removed 7 bases at V and 0 bases at J, leaving 9 bases unmatched. CDR1 SQVTM and CDR2 ANQGSEA come from the germline V gene. The CDR3 is 15 residues long. CDR3 sequence: CSEVTGSGSYNEQFF. CDR3 DNA sequence: TGCAGCGAGGTGACAGGGTCGGGCTCCTACAATGAGCAGTTCTTC.

J is TRBJ2-7 and V is TRBV6-5; 8 nucleotides line up with TRBD2. The CDR3 length is 16 residues. V was pared by 0 bases and J by 3 bases, with 7 bases of the junction left unmatched. Per germline, CDR1 MNHEY and CDR2 SVGAGI. As DNA, the CDR3 is TGTGCCAGCAGTTACTCCACTGGGAGCGGGGGCTACGAGCAGTACTTC. It encodes CASSYSTGSGGYEQYF.

The gene calls are TRBV20-1 and TRBJ1-1; D possibly corresponds to TRBD1 (5 bases). From germline, CDR1 is DFQATT and CDR2 SNEGSKA (reference sequence). The CDR3 is 10 residues long. The CDR3 DNA is TGCAGGGCGGTGGGGGAGGTGGCTTTCTTT. Residues: CRAVGEVAFF.

The CDR3 here is CASGLVSFLRSGNTIYF. The DNA of the CDR3 is TGTGCTAGTGGTTTGGTGTCGTTTCTGCGATCTGGAAACACCATATATTTT. The chain is built from TRBV12-5 and TRBJ1-3; D gene unclear. The germline V gene encodes CDR1 LGHNT and CDR2 FRNRAP. The CDR3 runs 17 residues. V lost 0 bases, J lost 1 base, and 13 bases lay in between.